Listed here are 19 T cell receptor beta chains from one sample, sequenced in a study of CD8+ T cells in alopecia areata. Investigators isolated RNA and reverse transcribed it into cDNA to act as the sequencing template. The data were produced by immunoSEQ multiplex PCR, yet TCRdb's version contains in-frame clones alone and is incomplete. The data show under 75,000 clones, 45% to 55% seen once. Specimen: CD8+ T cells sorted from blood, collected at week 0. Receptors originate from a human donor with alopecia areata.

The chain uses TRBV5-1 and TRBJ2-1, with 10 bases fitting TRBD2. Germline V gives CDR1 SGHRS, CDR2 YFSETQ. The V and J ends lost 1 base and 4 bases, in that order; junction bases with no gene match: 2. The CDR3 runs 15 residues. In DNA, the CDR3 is TGCGCCAGCAGCTTGACTAGCGGGACTTACAATGAGCAGTTCTTC. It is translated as CASSLTSGTYNEQFF.

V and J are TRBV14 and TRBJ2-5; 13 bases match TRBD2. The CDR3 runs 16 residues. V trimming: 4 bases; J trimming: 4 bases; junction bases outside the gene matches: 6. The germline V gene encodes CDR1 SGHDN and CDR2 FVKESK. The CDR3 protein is CASSPTGLAGRETQYF. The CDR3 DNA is TGTGCCAGCAGCCCGACGGGACTAGCGGGACGAGAGACCCAGTACTTC.

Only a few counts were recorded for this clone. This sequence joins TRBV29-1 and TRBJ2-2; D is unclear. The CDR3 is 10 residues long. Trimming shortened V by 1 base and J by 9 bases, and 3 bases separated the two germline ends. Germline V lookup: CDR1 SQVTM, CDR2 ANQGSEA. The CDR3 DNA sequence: TGCAGCGTTGAAGGTCGGGAGCTGTTTTTT. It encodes CSVEGRELFF.

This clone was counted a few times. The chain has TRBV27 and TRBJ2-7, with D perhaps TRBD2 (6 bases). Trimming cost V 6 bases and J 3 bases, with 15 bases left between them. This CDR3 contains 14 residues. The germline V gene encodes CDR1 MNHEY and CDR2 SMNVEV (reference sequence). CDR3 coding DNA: TGTGCCAGCAGGTCTAGCGACCTCTACTACGAGCAGTACTTC. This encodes CASRSSDLYYEQYF.

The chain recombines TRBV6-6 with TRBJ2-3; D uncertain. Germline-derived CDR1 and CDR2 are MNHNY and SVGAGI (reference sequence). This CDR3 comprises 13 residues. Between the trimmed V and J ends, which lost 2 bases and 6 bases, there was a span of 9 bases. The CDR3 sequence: CASSYRDRDTQYF. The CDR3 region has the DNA TGTGCCAGCAGTTACCGCGACCGTGATACGCAGTATTTT.

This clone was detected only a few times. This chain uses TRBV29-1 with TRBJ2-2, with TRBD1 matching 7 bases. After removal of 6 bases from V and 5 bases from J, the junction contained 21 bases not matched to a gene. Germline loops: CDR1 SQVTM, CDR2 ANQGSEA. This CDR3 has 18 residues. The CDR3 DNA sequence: TGCAGCGTCGAGGGCATTACCGGGACAGATTACGTGACCGGGGAGCTGTTTTTT. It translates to CSVEGITGTDYVTGELFF.

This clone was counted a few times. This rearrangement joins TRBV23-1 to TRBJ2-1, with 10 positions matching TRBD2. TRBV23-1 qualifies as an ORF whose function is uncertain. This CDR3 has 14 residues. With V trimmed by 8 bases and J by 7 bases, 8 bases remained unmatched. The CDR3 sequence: CASVALAGRNEQFF. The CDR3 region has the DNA TGCGCCAGCGTGGCACTAGCGGGGAGAAATGAGCAGTTCTTC.

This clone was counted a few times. The CDR3 DNA reads TGTGCCAGCAGTTTGCAAGCGGGAGGGCCGGTCGGGGAGCTGTTTTTT. As protein: CASSLQAGGPVGELFF. The J gene is TRBJ2-2, the V gene TRBV28, with 10 bases fitting TRBD2. CDR3 length: 16 amino acids. CDR1 MDHEN and CDR2 SYDVKM come from the germline V gene. V lost 3 bases to trimming and J lost 7 bases; unmatched junction nucleotides: 8.

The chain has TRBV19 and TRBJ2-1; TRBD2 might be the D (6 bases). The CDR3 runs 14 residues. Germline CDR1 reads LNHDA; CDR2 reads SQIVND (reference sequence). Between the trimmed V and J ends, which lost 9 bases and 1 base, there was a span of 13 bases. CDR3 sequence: CASLPGGSYNEQFF. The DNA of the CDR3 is TGTGCCAGCTTACCCGGAGGGTCCTACAATGAGCAGTTCTTC.

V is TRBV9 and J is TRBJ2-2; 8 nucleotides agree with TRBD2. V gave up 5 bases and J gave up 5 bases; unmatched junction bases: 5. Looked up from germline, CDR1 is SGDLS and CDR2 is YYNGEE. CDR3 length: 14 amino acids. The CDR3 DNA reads TGTGCCAGCAGAAACCAGCGGGGGACCGGGGAGCTGTTTTTT. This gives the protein CASRNQRGTGELFF.

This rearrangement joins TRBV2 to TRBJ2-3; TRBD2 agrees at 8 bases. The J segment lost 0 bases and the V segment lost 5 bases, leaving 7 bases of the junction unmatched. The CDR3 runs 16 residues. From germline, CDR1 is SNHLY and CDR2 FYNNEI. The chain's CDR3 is CASSHPTSESTDTQYF. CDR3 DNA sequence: TGTGCCAGCAGTCACCCGACTAGCGAGAGCACAGATACGCAGTATTTT.

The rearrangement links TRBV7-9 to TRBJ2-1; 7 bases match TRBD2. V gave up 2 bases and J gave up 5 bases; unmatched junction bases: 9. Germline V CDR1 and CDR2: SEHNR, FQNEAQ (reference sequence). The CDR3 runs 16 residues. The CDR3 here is CASSLSWGGQDNEQFF. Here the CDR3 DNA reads TGTGCCAGCAGCTTAAGTTGGGGGGGTCAGGACAATGAGCAGTTCTTC.

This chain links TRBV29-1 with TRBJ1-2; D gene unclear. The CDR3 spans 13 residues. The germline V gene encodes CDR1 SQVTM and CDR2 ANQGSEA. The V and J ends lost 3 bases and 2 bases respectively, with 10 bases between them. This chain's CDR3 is CSVDVEGNYGYTF. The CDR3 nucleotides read TGCAGCGTTGACGTTGAGGGAAACTATGGCTACACCTTC.

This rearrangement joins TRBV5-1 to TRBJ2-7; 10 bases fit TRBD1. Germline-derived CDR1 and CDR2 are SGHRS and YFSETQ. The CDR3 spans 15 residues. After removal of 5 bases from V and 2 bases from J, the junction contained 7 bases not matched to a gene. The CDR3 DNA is TGCGCCAGCAGGACGGGGACAGGGGTAACCTACGAGCAGTACTTC. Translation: CASRTGTGVTYEQYF. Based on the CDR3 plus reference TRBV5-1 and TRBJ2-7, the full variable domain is KAGVTQTPRYLIKTRGQQVTLSCSPISGHRSVSWYQQTPGQGLQFLFEYFSETQRNKGNFPGRFSGRQFSNSRSEMNVSTLELGDSALYLCASRTGTGVTYEQYFGPGTRLTVT.

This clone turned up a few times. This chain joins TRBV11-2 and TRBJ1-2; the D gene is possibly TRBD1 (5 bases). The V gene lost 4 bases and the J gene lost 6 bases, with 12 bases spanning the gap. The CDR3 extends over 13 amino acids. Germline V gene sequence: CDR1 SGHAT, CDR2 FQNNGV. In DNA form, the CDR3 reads TGTGCCAGCAGCTCCTTAGCGACAGATGGCTACACCTTC. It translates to CASSSLATDGYTF.

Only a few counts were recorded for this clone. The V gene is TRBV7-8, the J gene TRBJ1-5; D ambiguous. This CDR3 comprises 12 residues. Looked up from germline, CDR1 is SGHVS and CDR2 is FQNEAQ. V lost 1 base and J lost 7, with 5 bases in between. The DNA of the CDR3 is TGTGCCAGCAGCTTAGGTCTCCAGCCCCAGCATTTT. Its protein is CASSLGLQPQHF.

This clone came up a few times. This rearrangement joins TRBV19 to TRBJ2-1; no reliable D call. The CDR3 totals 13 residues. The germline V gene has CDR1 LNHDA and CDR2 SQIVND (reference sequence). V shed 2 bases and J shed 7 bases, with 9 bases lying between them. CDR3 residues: CASSINIGNEQFF. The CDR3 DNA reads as TGTGCCAGTAGTATAAACATCGGGAATGAGCAGTTCTTC. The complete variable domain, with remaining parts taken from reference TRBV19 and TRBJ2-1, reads DGGITQSPKYLFRKEGQNVTLSCEQNLNHDAMYWYRQDPGQGLRLIYYSQIVNDFQKGDIAEGYSVSREKKESFPLTVTSAQKNPTAFYLCASSINIGNEQFFGPGTRLTVL.

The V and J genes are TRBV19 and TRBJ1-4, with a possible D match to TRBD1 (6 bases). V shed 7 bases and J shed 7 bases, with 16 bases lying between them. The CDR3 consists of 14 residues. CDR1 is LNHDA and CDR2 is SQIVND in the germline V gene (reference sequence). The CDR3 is CASTPGEWGEKLFF. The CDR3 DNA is TGTGCCAGTACCCCAGGGGAGTGGGGTGAAAAACTGTTTTTT.

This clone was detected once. The CDR3 sequence: CASTPPGITEAFF. CDR3 bases: TGTGCCAGCACCCCGCCGGGAATCACTGAAGCTTTCTTT. The J gene is TRBJ1-1, the V gene TRBV7-2; D gene uncertain. Germline V gene data show CDR1 as SGHTA and CDR2 as FQGNSA. The V end was cut by 7 bases, the J end by 4 bases, with 13 bases between. CDR3 length: 13 residues.